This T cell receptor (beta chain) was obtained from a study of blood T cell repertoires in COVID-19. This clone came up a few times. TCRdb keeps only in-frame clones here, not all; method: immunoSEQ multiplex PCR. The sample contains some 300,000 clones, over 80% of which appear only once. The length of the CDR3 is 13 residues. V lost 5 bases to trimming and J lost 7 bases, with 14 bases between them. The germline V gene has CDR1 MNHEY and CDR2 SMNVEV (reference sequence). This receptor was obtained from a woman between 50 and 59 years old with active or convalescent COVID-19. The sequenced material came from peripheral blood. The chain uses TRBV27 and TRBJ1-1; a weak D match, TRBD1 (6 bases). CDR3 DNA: TGTGCCAGCAGTGCCTTTCAGGGGCTTGAAGCTTTCTTT. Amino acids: CASSAFQGLEAFF.